Ten or more counts support the clone carrying this T cell receptor beta chain. The antigen remains unidentified. Read data end 3 residues before the CDR3 end; the end is taken from the germline J gene. This record belongs to a study of T cell clonality in common variable immunodeficiency. Study findings and constraints: CVID subjects showed higher TCRbeta clonality than healthy controls. Links between repertoire features and CVID complications were heterogeneity-limited. Authors noted CVID clonality's cause needs subpopulation repertoire sequencing. Fewer TCRbeta clones were shared among CVID subjects than controls.

Clones were read by immunoSEQ multiplex PCR, and TCRdb kept only the in-frame ones, dropping some. This set yields about 34,000 clones and no singletons; the top ten hold approximately 3.2%. V trimming: 4 bases; J trimming: 6 bases; junction bases outside the gene matches: 4. Germline V CDR1 and CDR2: SGHDT, YYEEEE. CDR3 size: 14 residues. The chain uses TRBV5-6 and TRBJ2-4, with 10 bases that match TRBD1. Sequences were obtained from peripheral blood mononuclear cells. The TCR comes from a person between 18 and 75 years old in good health. Incomplete CDR3 DNA: TGTGCCAGCAGCGCAAGGACAGGGGGAAACATT. It codes for CASSARTGGNI. The CDR3 in its entirety is CASSARTGGNIQYF.